These 28 T cell receptor beta chains originate from one sample sequenced in a study of blood T cell repertoires in COVID-19. The repertoire was sequenced with immunoSEQ multiplex PCR; TCRdb's copy has only in-frame clones and lacks some. The profile shows approximately 180,000 clones, about 85% of them singletons. The specimen was peripheral blood. The receptors here all came from a man in his fifties or sixties with active or convalescent COVID-19.

V gene TRBV29-1 combines with J gene TRBJ1-3; 8 bases are a match to TRBD1. The CDR3 is made up of 12 amino acids. Germline V CDR1 and CDR2: SQVTM, ANQGSEA. V lost 4 bases, J lost 7 bases, and 3 bases stayed unmatched. The CDR3 spells CSVVTGVNTIYF. The CDR3 DNA sequence: TGCAGCGTTGTGACAGGGGTGAACACCATATATTTT.

This clone was recorded at least ten times. The gene calls are TRBV9 and TRBJ1-3; D possibly corresponds to TRBD1 (5 bases). The CDR3 is 17 amino acids. CDR1 is SGDLS and CDR2 is YYNGEE in the germline V gene. Trimming took 4 bases from V and 0 from J, leaving 17 bases between them. Here the CDR3 DNA reads TGTGCCAGCAGCCTCCGGTGGGGGGGGAGCTCTGGAAACACCATATATTTT. This sequence encodes CASSLRWGGSSGNTIYF.

The gene calls are TRBV2 and TRBJ2-1; 7 positions agree with TRBD2. V shed 0 bases, J shed 9 bases, and the junction held 2 bases outside the gene matches. Germline values: CDR1 SNHLY, CDR2 FYNNEI. The CDR3 contains 13 residues. The CDR3 protein is CASSEARGFEQFF. In nucleotides, the CDR3 is TGTGCCAGCAGTGAAGCGCGGGGGTTTGAGCAGTTCTTC.

V is TRBV6-5 and J is TRBJ2-3; D is unresolved. Germline-derived CDR1 and CDR2 are MNHEY and SVGAGI. The germline V and J ends were trimmed by 10 bases and 2 bases, with 10 bases remaining between them. This CDR3 is built from 12 residues. CDR3 nucleotide sequence: TGTGCCAACCGTGGAGACACAGATACGCAGTATTTT. Its translation: CANRGDTDTQYF.

This sequence joins TRBV6-4 and TRBJ2-2, with a weak D call TRBD1 (5 bases). The CDR3 loop spans 14 amino acids. V was trimmed by 5 bases and J by 8 bases, leaving 15 bases between them. Germline V lookup: CDR1 MRHNA, CDR2 SNTAGT. DNA for the CDR3: TGTGCCAGCAGTCCGGACAACCTGAGGGGGGAGCTGTTTTTT. This codes for CASSPDNLRGELFF.

The rearrangement links TRBV27 to TRBJ2-1, with TRBD2 identical over 7 bases. The CDR3 runs to 16 residues. Germline assignment: CDR1 MNHEY and CDR2 SMNVEV (reference sequence). Trimming removed 4 bases from V and 0 bases from J; junction bases left unmatched: 6. This CDR3 reads CASSSGSGASYNEQFF. CDR3 DNA sequence: TGTGCCAGCAGTTCCGGCAGCGGGGCCTCCTACAATGAGCAGTTCTTC.

The CDR3 bases are TGTGCCAGCTCACCCCTTGGGGGGGAATACGAGCAGTACTTC. Translation: CASSPLGGEYEQYF. The chain uses TRBV18 and TRBJ2-7, with 7 bases matching TRBD2. Germline CDR1 reads KGHSH; CDR2 reads LQKENI. CDR3 length: 14 residues. Losses at the gene ends were 3 bases for V and 4 bases for J; bases not matched to a gene: 6. The whole variable domain, remainder taken from reference TRBV18 and TRBJ2-7, is NAGVMQNPRHLVRRRGQEARLRCSPMKGHSHVYWYRQLPEEGLKFMVYLQKENIIDESGMPKERFSAEFPKEGPSILRIQQVVRGDSAAYFCASSPLGGEYEQYFGPGTRLTVT.

V usage is TRBV3-1 (or the pseudogene TRBV3-2) and J usage is TRBJ2-3; D is uncertain. V lost 1 base, J lost 6 bases, and 8 bases lay in between. Germline values: CDR1 LGHDT, CDR2 YNNKEL (reference sequence). The CDR3 is 13 amino acids. CDR3 protein: CASSQGLRDTQYF. Written as DNA, the CDR3 is TGTGCCAGCAGCCAAGGACTCCGGGATACGCAGTATTTT.

The rearrangement joins TRBV29-1 to TRBJ1-3, with 7 bases matching TRBD1. The trim removed 7 bases at V and 0 bases at J, leaving 9 bases unmatched. There are 15 residues in the CDR3. Germline V gives CDR1 SQVTM, CDR2 ANQGSEA. CDR3 sequence reads: CSASGQGDSGNTIYF. CDR3 bases: TGCAGCGCTTCGGGGCAGGGGGACTCTGGAAACACCATATATTTT.

The chain couples TRBV5-1 to TRBJ2-5, with 10 bases aligning to TRBD1. This CDR3 region has 16 residues. CDR1 is SGHRS and CDR2 is YFSETQ in the germline V gene. Losses at the gene ends were 4 bases for V and 4 bases for J; bases not matched to a gene: 10. CDR3 nucleotides: TGCGCCAGCAGCGCCGCCGGGACAGGGGTTGGAGAGACCCAGTACTTC. This translates into CASSAAGTGVGETQYF.

The chain carries TRBV19 and TRBJ1-4; D is uncertain. There are 14 residues in the CDR3. Trimming removed 1 base from V and 4 bases from J, with 7 bases in between. Germline V CDR1 and CDR2: LNHDA, SQIVND (reference sequence). The CDR3 sequence is CASSIAQDNEKLFF. The CDR3 coding sequence is TGTGCCAGTAGTATAGCCCAGGATAATGAAAAACTGTTTTTT.

This clone was seen only a few times. V gene TRBV5-1 combines with J gene TRBJ1-2; D is perhaps TRBD1 (6 bases). Trimming cost V 4 bases and J 2 bases, with 24 bases left between them. This CDR3 comprises 18 residues. CDR1 is SGHRS, CDR2 YFSETQ, per germline. CDR3 protein: CASSIQGLPEIENYGYTF. The CDR3 coding sequence is TGCGCCAGCAGCATACAGGGTTTGCCTGAAATCGAAAACTATGGCTACACCTTC. Together with reference TRBV5-1 and TRBJ1-2, the CDR3 gives the full variable domain: KAGVTQTPRYLIKTRGQQVTLSCSPISGHRSVSWYQQTPGQGLQFLFEYFSETQRNKGNFPGRFSGRQFSNSRSEMNVSTLELGDSALYLCASSIQGLPEIENYGYTFGSGTRLTVV.

The CDR3 region has the DNA TGTGCCAGCTCACCCTCTACAGGGGGCGGCAATCAGCCCCAGCATTTT. Encoded protein: CASSPSTGGGNQPQHF. The rearrangement links TRBV18 to TRBJ1-5; 9 bases map to TRBD1. CDR1 and CDR2 from the germline V gene are KGHSH and LQKENI. Trimming at V came to 3 bases and at J to 2 bases, leaving 5 bases not matched to a gene. This CDR3 contains 16 residues.

V and J are TRBV6-5 and TRBJ2-2; 11 bases are shared with TRBD1. The CDR3 has 14 residues. From germline, CDR1 is MNHEY and CDR2 SVGAGI. V gave up 6 bases and J gave up 5 bases; unmatched junction bases: 2. The CDR3 DNA reads as TGTGCCAGCAGGGGACAGGGGGAAACCGGGGAGCTGTTTTTT. Protein sequence: CASRGQGETGELFF.

The chain employs TRBV4-1 and TRBJ2-3; 7 positions agree with TRBD2. Germline trimming cut 4 bases from V and 0 bases from J; bases unmatched to any gene: 7. The CDR3 runs to 16 residues. The V gene's germline CDR1 is MGHRA and CDR2 YSYEKL. CDR3: CASSRSQGGSTDTQYF. In DNA, the CDR3 is TGCGCCAGCAGCCGATCCCAGGGAGGGAGCACAGATACGCAGTATTTT.

The rearrangement links TRBV6-1 to TRBJ1-5, with D tentatively TRBD1 (5 bases). CDR1 is MNHNS and CDR2 is SASEGT in the germline V gene. The CDR3 is 16 residues long. Trimming took off 2 bases at V and 3 bases at J, with 14 bases between the two ends. In nucleotides, the CDR3 is TGTGCCAGCAGTGAAAGGTGGAGGGGTAACAATCAGCCCCAGCATTTT. Amino acids: CASSERWRGNNQPQHF.

This sequence joins TRBV7-3 and TRBJ2-5; 9 bases fit TRBD1. Germline values: CDR1 SGHTA, CDR2 FQGTGA. Trimming at V came to 2 bases and at J to 5 bases, leaving 3 bases not matched to a gene. This CDR3 region has 14 residues. CDR3 residues: CASSLSGQGETQYF. In DNA, the CDR3 is TGTGCCAGCAGCTTATCGGGACAGGGCGAGACCCAGTACTTC.

The V call is TRBV2, the J call TRBJ2-7, with a tentative D call TRBD1 (6 bases). V gave up 1 base and J gave up 8 bases, with 12 bases separating them. Germline V gene data show CDR1 as SNHLY and CDR2 as FYNNEI. CDR3 length equals 13 residues. CDR3 nucleotide sequence: TGTGCCAGCAGTGAAGGGTGGACAGTTAAGCAGTACTTC. It codes for CASSEGWTVKQYF.

With respect to this clone: Distinct nucleotide sequences in the sample also encode this CDR3. V gene TRBV5-1 combines with J gene TRBJ2-1; 13 bases match TRBD2. The V segment lost 3 bases and the J segment 0 bases; nucleotides outside the gene matches: 6. CDR1 and CDR2 (germline): SGHRS, YFSETQ. This CDR3 is 18 amino acids long. The CDR3 loop reads CASSSRTSGGSSYNEQFF. The CDR3 DNA reads as TGCGCCAGCAGCTCTCGGACTAGCGGGGGTAGCTCCTACAATGAGCAGTTCTTC.

The V and J genes are TRBV9 and TRBJ2-5; 8 bases match TRBD1. CDR1 is SGDLS and CDR2 is YYNGEE in the germline V gene. V gave up 0 bases and J gave up 5 bases; unmatched junction bases: 6. This CDR3 region has 15 residues. The CDR3 bases are TGTGCCAGCAGCGTAGCGCCGGACAGGGACGAGACCCAGTACTTC. It yields the protein CASSVAPDRDETQYF.

As to this clone: The junction does not match germline at one end; this may be a read error. The sample has other DNA sequences that encode this CDR3 too. This chain joins TRBV6-5 and TRBJ1-6; tentative D call: TRBD1 (5 bases). The germline V gene has CDR1 MNHEY and CDR2 SVGAGI. CDR3 length equals 14 residues. The DNA of the CDR3 is TGTGCCAGCAGTTTGACAGAATATAATTCACCCCTCCATTTT. Translated: CASSLTEYNSPLHF.

The gene calls are TRBV19 and TRBJ1-6, with D possibly being TRBD1 (5 bases). V dropped 3 bases and J dropped 7 bases, with 13 bases sitting between them. The CDR3 contains 15 residues. Germline V gene data show CDR1 as LNHDA and CDR2 as SQIVND (reference sequence). The CDR3 loop is CASSMTRQQNSPLHF. The CDR3, as DNA: TGTGCCAGTAGTATGACGCGACAGCAAAATTCACCCCTCCACTTT. Full variable domain (outside the CDR3, taken from reference TRBV19 and TRBJ1-6): DGGITQSPKYLFRKEGQNVTLSCEQNLNHDAMYWYRQDPGQGLRLIYYSQIVNDFQKGDIAEGYSVSREKKESFPLTVTSAQKNPTAFYLCASSMTRQQNSPLHFGNGTRLTVT.

The genes are TRBV3-1 (or the pseudogene TRBV3-2) and TRBJ1-2; the D is unclear. This CDR3 spans 13 amino acids. With 4 bases removed from V and 6 bases from J, the gap between germline ends came to 12 bases. Germline V gives CDR1 LGHDT, CDR2 YNNKEL (reference sequence). The CDR3 nucleotides are TGTGCCAGCAGCCCGTCCGGAGGAGATGGCTACACCTTC. It is translated as CASSPSGGDGYTF.

In its sample, this clone was seen once. V and J are TRBV29-1 and TRBJ2-5, with 15 bases aligning to TRBD2. Germline CDR1 reads SQVTM; CDR2 reads ANQGSEA. The CDR3 sequence is 15 residues long. V was pared by 7 bases and J by 4 bases, with 7 bases of the junction left unmatched. Written as DNA, the CDR3 is TGCAGCGCCCGGACTAGCGGGGGGGTAGGAGAGACCCAGTACTTC. Translating gives CSARTSGGVGETQYF.

J is TRBJ1-1 and V is TRBV5-1, with D maybe TRBD1 (5 bases). The CDR3 runs 13 residues. In germline, CDR1 is SGHRS, CDR2 YFSETQ. Trimming cost V 4 bases and J 4 bases, with 11 bases left between them. The CDR3 is CASSGLGGTEAFF. CDR3 in DNA: TGCGCCAGCAGCGGTCTCGGGGGCACTGAAGCTTTCTTT.

This chain connects TRBV7-2 to TRBJ2-1, with 8 bases aligning to TRBD2. V shed 5 bases, J shed 2 bases, and the junction held 5 bases outside the gene matches. The CDR3 has 15 residues. Germline lookup yields CDR1 SGHTA and CDR2 FQGNSA. CDR3 DNA: TGTGCCAGCAGCCGTATCGGGGGGGCCTACAATGAGCAGTTCTTC. It translates to CASSRIGGAYNEQFF.

The chain recombines TRBV29-1 with TRBJ2-5, with D tentatively TRBD2 (6 bases). Germline CDR1 SQVTM, CDR2 ANQGSEA. Trimming cost V 6 bases and J 5 bases, with 13 bases left between them. The length of the CDR3 is 12 residues. The CDR3 DNA follows: TGCAGCGTCACCAGCGGAGGGGAGACCCAGTACTTC. Protein sequence: CSVTSGGETQYF.

The genes are TRBV27 and TRBJ1-6; D is undetermined. Germline CDR1 MNHEY, CDR2 SMNVEV (reference sequence). The CDR3 loop spans 14 amino acids. Trimming took 3 bases from V and 0 from J, leaving 3 bases between them. The CDR3 spells CASSFSSYNSPLHF. The DNA for the CDR3 is TGTGCCAGCAGTTTCAGCTCCTATAATTCACCCCTCCACTTT.